A selection of T cell receptor beta chains follows, all from one sample in a study of long-term antiretroviral therapy in people with HIV. TCRdb's copy holds only in-frame clones and misses some; the assay was immunoSEQ multiplex PCR. The profile shows 9,000 to 15,000 clones, about 80% of them singletons. The sample here was unsorted PBMCs, taken 3 to 3.3 years before starting antiretroviral therapy. These receptors were obtained from a man aged 35 to 55 with HIV. The CDR3 runs from the conserved cysteine through the conserved F or W. A D gene is named only where the DNA matches it firmly. For some rows the clone size is stated as once, few or many, or as a class when expanded; others skip it.

d_gene,abundance,v_gene,j_gene,CDR3nt,CDR3aa
TRBD2,.,TRBV7-9,TRBJ2-2,TGTGCCAGCAGTTTGACTAGCGGTCATAGACCCACCGGGGAGCTGTTTTTT,CASSLTSGHRPTGELFF
.,.,TRBV6-6,TRBJ1-5,TGTGCCAGCAGTTACCACCACGGGGGGGGTTGGCCCCAGCATTTT,CASSYHHGGGWPQHF
TRBD1,few,TRBV2,TRBJ2-7,TGTGCCAACAGGGGAGAATCCTACGAGCAGTACTTC,CANRGESYEQYF
.,.,TRBV9,TRBJ2-7,TGTGCCAGCAGCCCCGGCAGGGTTGGGAGGGAGCAGTACTTC,CASSPGRVGREQYF
.,.,TRBV18,TRBJ2-3,TGTGCCAGCTCACCACCGTTCGCCGAGGTTACGCAGTATTTT,CASSPPFAEVTQYF
.,.,TRBV7-3,TRBJ2-5,TGTGCCAGCAGCTTAATGGGGTCAGAGACCCAGTACTTC,CASSLMGSETQYF
.,.,TRBV6-6,TRBJ1-1,TGTGCCAGCAGTTACGAGAGGGTGCCTCCGCGTGAAGCTTTCTTT,CASSYERVPPREAFF
.,.,TRBV5-6,TRBJ2-7,TGTGCCAGCAGCTTGGCGGGATCGGGTGTCGAGCAGTACTTC,CASSLAGSGVEQYF
TRBD1,few,TRBV18,TRBJ1-1,TGTGCCAGCTCACCACAGAACAGGGGTGAAGCTTTCTTT,CASSPQNRGEAFF
.,.,TRBV5-5,TRBJ2-2,TGTGCCAGCAGTTCTGACAGCACCGGGGAGCTGTTTTTT,CASSSDSTGELFF
.,.,TRBV7-9,TRBJ2-3,TGTGCCAGCAGCGACACAGATACGCAGTATTTT,CASSDTDTQYF
.,.,TRBV14,TRBJ1-1,TGTGCCAGCAGCCAGACTCAGAACACTGAAGCTTTCTTT,CASSQTQNTEAFF
TRBD2,.,TRBV15,TRBJ2-2,TGTGCCACCGGGCTAGCGGGGGTTTACACCGGGGAGCTGTTTTTT,CATGLAGVYTGELFF
.,few,TRBV10-2,TRBJ1-2,TGCGCCTGGGGCACTACTAACTATGGCTACACCTTC,CAWGTTNYGYTF
.,few,TRBV14,TRBJ1-2,TGTGCCAGCAGCCAATATTCAGTCGGTGGCTACACCTTC,CASSQYSVGGYTF
.,.,TRBV27,TRBJ1-5,TGTGCCAGCAGTGTAGACAGGACCCGCAATCAGCCCCAGCATTTT,CASSVDRTRNQPQHF
.,.,TRBV19,TRBJ2-3,TGTGCCAGTAGTTCCCCGGGACGCGGAGATACGCAGTATTTT,CASSSPGRGDTQYF
.,.,TRBV10-2,TRBJ1-1,TGCGCCAGCAGGGGTACACTGAACACTGAAGCTTTCTTT,CASRGTLNTEAFF
TRBD1,.,TRBV19,TRBJ2-3,TGTGCCAGTGGACAGGGGGCAAGGACAGATACGCAGTATTTT,CASGQGARTDTQYF
TRBD1,.,TRBV19,TRBJ2-7,TGTGCCAGTAGTACACCTATTACAGGGGGTTTTGACGAGCAGTACTTC,CASSTPITGGFDEQYF
.,few,TRBV2,TRBJ1-1,TGTGCCAGCAGCGCCCCCGGATGGATACCTGAAGCTTTCTTT,CASSAPGWIPEAFF
.,.,TRBV18,TRBJ2-3,TGTGCCAGCTCACGGAGAACGAGGGAAGATACGCAGTATTTT,CASSRRTREDTQYF
TRBD1,.,TRBV4-3,TRBJ2-7,TGCGCCAGCAGCCAAGCCCTTGGGGGGACAGGGTCCGACGAGCAGTACTTC,CASSQALGGTGSDEQYF
.,.,TRBV5-1,TRBJ2-7,TGCGCCAGCAGCTTGGGCCCGGGGGCTTACTACGAGCAGTACTTC,CASSLGPGAYYEQYF
TRBD2,.,TRBV30,TRBJ2-3,TGTGCCTGGCTGGGGACTAGCGGGAGGCCTGCCGTAGGCACAGATACGCAGTATTTT,CAWLGTSGRPAVGTDTQYF